These 13 T cell receptor beta chains came from one sample sequenced in a study of CXCR3-negative and CXCR3-positive naive CD8 T cells. Overall study results and limits: Researchers report that CXCR3-positive naive cells carry more hydrophobic TRB CDR3s than CXCR3-negative naive cells.

These TCRs' antigens remain unknown. Libraries of TRB cDNA were made by 5' RACE and carried UMIs. TCRdb reprocessed the 5' RACE reads, with one entry per CDR3 protein and no DNA. This sample's table reports approximately 98,000 distinct CDR3 sequences. Material: naive CXCR3+ CD8+ T cells from blood. Subset denoted: CD45RO-CCR7+CD27+CD95- naive CD8+ T cells expressing CXCR3 (TNR3+). These receptors were collected from a human donor in good health. Some clones in this sample may be carry-over from other donors' samples.

The V call is TRBV9, the J call TRBJ2-7; TCRdb's assignment of TRBD2 cannot be checked, as there is no DNA. Germline CDR1 is SGDLS and CDR2 is YYNGEE. CDR3 length equals 15 residues. Here the CDR3 reads CASSVEGSGVYEQYF.

This chain joins TRBV28 and TRBJ1-2. This CDR3 has 15 residues. The V gene's germline CDR1 is MDHEN and CDR2 SYDVKM. The CDR3 is CATLTWAEALNGYTF.

This chain links TRBV29-1 with TRBJ1-2. Looked up from germline, CDR1 is SQVTM and CDR2 is ANQGSEA. The CDR3 sequence is 13 residues long. The CDR3 reads CSVEIGPNYGYTF.

The rearrangement uses TRBV6-5 and TRBJ2-7; the TCRdb call, TRBD1, lacks DNA for checking. Germline loops: CDR1 MNHEY, CDR2 SVGAGI. The CDR3 consists of 14 residues. This chain's CDR3 is CASSMGQGLYEQYF.

The chain carries TRBV29-1 and TRBJ1-2; checking the TCRdb D call of TRBD1 is not possible without DNA. The CDR3 sequence is 16 residues long. Germline V CDR1 and CDR2: SQVTM, ANQGSEA. The CDR3 here is CSVEVIHKTGNYGYTF. Full variable domain (outside the CDR3, taken from reference TRBV29-1 and TRBJ1-2): SAVISQKPSRDICQRGTSLTIQCQVDSQVTMMFWYRQQPGQSLTLIATANQGSEATYESGFVIDKFPISRPNLTFSTLTVSNMSPEDSSIYLCSVEVIHKTGNYGYTFGSGTRLTVV.

The genes are TRBV14 and TRBJ1-1. The V gene's germline CDR1 is SGHDN and CDR2 FVKESK. The CDR3 is made up of 15 amino acids. The CDR3 reads CASSPGEGDYTEAFF.

This chain joins TRBV12-3 or TRBV12-4 and TRBJ1-5; TCRdb's assignment of TRBD1 cannot be checked, as there is no DNA. The CDR3 consists of 14 residues. CDR3 region: CASSFGTDNQPQHF.

The chain links TRBV28 to TRBJ1-5. Germline V gives CDR1 MDHEN, CDR2 SYDVKM. This CDR3 has 14 residues. The CDR3 sequence: CASSLFSGEQPQHF.

The chain couples TRBV20-1 to TRBJ2-1; TCRdb lists TRBD1, though no DNA is available to test this call. The CDR3 has 13 residues. Germline V lookup: CDR1 DFQATT, CDR2 SNEGSKA (reference sequence). The CDR3 region is CSARDLRRQGQFF.

The V call is TRBV6-2 or TRBV6-3, the J call TRBJ2-1; the TCRdb call, TRBD1, lacks DNA for checking. The CDR3 extends over 14 amino acids. Germline assignment: CDR1 MNHEY and CDR2 SVGEGT. The CDR3 sequence: CASSNYRVYNEQFF.

The rearrangement links TRBV7-2 to TRBJ1-1; TCRdb selects TRBD1, and the lack of DNA leaves this call unchecked. Germline-derived CDR1 and CDR2 are SGHTA and FQGNSA. This CDR3 is 19 amino acids long. CDR3: CASSPSHQTEWFGDTEAFF.

V usage is TRBV7-9 and J usage is TRBJ2-7; TCRdb outputs TRBD1, but without DNA this stays unchecked. This CDR3 spans 15 amino acids. Germline V CDR1 and CDR2: SEHNR, FQNEAQ (reference sequence). The CDR3 spells CASSPTGGNVYEQYF.

V gene TRBV6-2 or TRBV6-3 combines with J gene TRBJ2-7; no DNA is available, so the TRBD2 call from TCRdb remains unchecked. CDR1 is MNHEY, CDR2 SVGEGT, per germline. The CDR3 has 16 residues. CDR3 sequence reads: CASSSGGLAVTYEQYF.